This TCR beta chain was identified in a study of cytomegalovirus exposure and HLA in healthy donors. The V gene lost 8 bases and the J gene lost 1 base, with 15 bases spanning the gap. Germline CDR1 is SNHLY and CDR2 is FYNNEI. The CDR3 runs to 14 residues. The PCR ran on 60 Vbeta and 13 Jbeta primers. Sequencing used immunoSEQ multiplex PCR; TCRdb keeps in-frame clones, though not all of them. The table includes 70,000 to 95,000 clones, over 75% detected once. In regard to this clone: The antigen is not known.

Points from the study as a whole: In a later analysis, HLA-associated TCR beta chains were more clonally expanded than equally common others.

This chain uses TRBV2 with TRBJ2-7; TRBD2 might be the D (6 bases). Sequenced material: PBMCs. The clonotype comes from a young man in good health and CMV-seropositive. The CDR3 is CASRLRAGSYEQYF. In DNA form, the CDR3 reads TGTGCCAGCCGCCTCAGAGCGGGTTCCTACGAGCAGTACTTC.